This T cell receptor (beta chain) was found in a study of blood T cell repertoires in COVID-19. Across the whole study: The analysed material was cDNA or gDNA that came from T cells, B-cell-depleted T cells, or PBMCs.

Germline assignment: CDR1 MNHEY and CDR2 SVGAGI. This CDR3 contains 14 residues. The ends lost 0 bases at V and 4 bases at J; junction bases unmatched: 2. Remarks on this clone: The same CDR3 is also encoded by other DNA sequences in this sample.

Repertoires were generated with immunoSEQ multiplex PCR, while TCRdb's copy carries only in-frame clones and drops some. This sample carries 380,000 or so clones, 88% of them seen once, and the ten largest clones take roughly 0.97%. The V gene is TRBV6-5, the J gene TRBJ1-1; 7 nucleotides agree with TRBD1. This receptor was taken from a young woman with acute COVID-19. Sequencing input: PBMCs or T cells enriched from blood (not recorded which). The CDR3 nucleotides are TGTGCCAGCAGTTACTCGGCAGGGGGCACTGAAGCTTTCTTT. It encodes CASSYSAGGTEAFF.